The clone carrying this T cell receptor beta chain was detected many times. Its antigen is undetermined. The 5'RACE template-switching step produced TCR cDNA and added a universal primer site and UMIs. From the 5' RACE reads, TCRdb called clonotypes with MiXCR, one entry per CDR3 protein. The sample contains 250,000 or so distinct CDR3 sequences, approximately 3.8% of which appear only once. These data belong to a study of T cells after yellow fever vaccination. General study points: Weaker, the secondary response had a peak occurring faster, on day 5 versus 15. Within FACS-sorted repertoires, abundant clonotypes contaminating from the bulk population could be present. Overlap between CD4 and CD8 compartments was detected for a small share of clonotypes.

The germline V and J ends were trimmed by 3 bases and 0 bases, with 6 bases remaining between them. Germline values: CDR1 SGHVS, CDR2 FQNEAQ. CDR3 length equals 14 residues. The chain recombines TRBV7-8 with TRBJ1-5; D gene unclear. The material was PBMCs, obtained 15 days after the yellow fever booster vaccination. This TCR was sampled from a man between 18 and 35 years old who received the YFV17D yellow fever vaccine. CDR3 bases: TGTGCCAGCAGCTTTAGGGATAGCAATCAGCCCCAGCATTTT. Translating it yields CASSFRDSNQPQHF.